The 20 T cell receptor beta chains in this list originate from one sample, sequenced in a study of patients and donors after allogeneic stem cell transplantation. One entry per CDR3 protein, called by TCRdb with MiXCR from the RT-PCR reads. The repertoire has tens of thousands of distinct CDR3 sequences, roughly 5.1% of them found once; the top ten carry less than 3%. Specimen: blood, either unsorted or a sorted T cell fraction (not recorded which). The receptors derive from a human donor who was either an allogeneic HSCT recipient or a stem cell or donor lymphocyte infusion donor (not recorded which). It is not recorded whose cells these are; they may come from a transplant donor.

This clonotype was detected many times. The chain combines TRBV12-3 or TRBV12-4 with TRBJ1-2; D is uncertain. There are 14 residues in the CDR3. The germline V and J ends were trimmed by 6 bases and 8 bases, with 19 bases remaining between them. Here the CDR3 reads CASSRTVVMSGYTF. DNA for the CDR3: TGTGCCAGCAGCCGTACCGTCGTCATGTCAGGCTACACCTTC.

The chain employs TRBV12-3 or TRBV12-4 and TRBJ1-3; 8 bases fit TRBD1. V shed 5 bases, J shed 4 bases, and the junction held 10 bases outside the gene matches. CDR3 length: 16 amino acids. The CDR3 sequence is CASSAGQAFRGNTIYF. The DNA for the CDR3 is TGTGCCAGCAGTGCGGGACAGGCCTTTCGCGGAAACACCATATATTTT.

This clonotype was detected a few times. The chain is built from TRBV27 and TRBJ2-5; TRBD2 might be the D (5 bases). The CDR3 covers 15 residues. The V gene lost 6 bases and the J gene lost 5 bases, with 19 bases spanning the gap. Per germline, CDR1 MNHEY and CDR2 SMNVEV (reference sequence). CDR3 sequence (DNA): TGTGCCAGCAGCCCAGCCGGACTGAACCTGGAGACCCAGTACTTC. Protein product: CASSPAGLNLETQYF.

This chain connects TRBV24-1 to TRBJ1-2; TRBD1 matches 8 bases. The V and J ends lost 5 bases and 6 bases, in that order; junction bases with no gene match: 7. This CDR3 comprises 14 residues. Germline CDR1 KGHDR, CDR2 SFDVKD. CDR3: CATSAPGQGDGYTF. CDR3 sequence (DNA): TGTGCCACCAGTGCGCCCGGACAGGGAGATGGCTACACCTTC.

The CDR3 DNA is TGTGCCAGCACCCCGGGGGTCGGGGCTTACGAGCAGTACTTC. Its protein is CASTPGVGAYEQYF. This rearrangement joins TRBV12-3 or TRBV12-4 to TRBJ2-7; a weak D match, TRBD2 (6 bases). This CDR3 is 14 amino acids long. V lost 7 bases and J 4 bases, leaving 17 bases between the germline ends.

Ten or more counts support this clonotype. The V gene is TRBV20-1, the J gene TRBJ2-5; 11 bases map to TRBD2. Germline lookup yields CDR1 DFQATT and CDR2 SNEGSKA (reference sequence). The CDR3 is made up of 13 amino acids. Trimming at V came to 5 bases and at J to 9 bases, leaving 8 bases not matched to a gene. CDR3 coding DNA: TGCAGTGCTCGGACTAGCGGGTTGATGGCCCAGTACTTC. Amino acid sequence: CSARTSGLMAQYF.

This clonotype was counted a few times. The chain is built from TRBV9 and TRBJ1-2, with unresolved D. CDR3 length equals 16 residues. The germline V and J ends were trimmed by 2 bases and 2 bases, with 16 bases remaining between them. The V gene's germline CDR1 is SGDLS and CDR2 YYNGEE. The CDR3 here is CASSVFSSTTNYGYTF. The CDR3 region has the DNA TGTGCCAGCAGCGTCTTCAGTTCCACGACCAACTATGGCTACACCTTC.

The V call is TRBV5-6, the J call TRBJ2-3; the D gene is possibly TRBD1 (6 bases). The CDR3 sequence is 16 residues long. V was trimmed by 0 bases and J by 0 bases, leaving 11 bases between them. Germline V gene data show CDR1 as SGHDT and CDR2 as YYEEEE. CDR3 region: CASSLGGGLSTDTQYF. The CDR3 nucleotides are TGTGCCAGCAGCTTGGGAGGGGGTCTTAGCACAGATACGCAGTATTTT.

This clonotype occurred many times. The chain joins TRBV5-1 to TRBJ2-2; 10 bases align to TRBD2. Trimming at V came to 4 bases and at J to 0 bases, leaving 9 bases not matched to a gene. CDR3 size: 18 residues. Germline V gene lookup returns CDR1 SGHRS and CDR2 YFSETQ. CDR3 DNA: TGCGCCAGCAGCCCGAGGACTAGCGGAACTACGAACACCGGGGAGCTGTTTTTT. Translated: CASSPRTSGTTNTGELFF.

The gene calls are TRBV19 and TRBJ2-1; TRBD2 agrees at 10 bases. Germline CDR1 reads LNHDA; CDR2 reads SQIVND (reference sequence). V was pared by 6 bases and J by 12 bases, with 8 bases of the junction left unmatched. The CDR3 spans 13 residues. This CDR3 is CASSPGVAGGQFF. The CDR3 nucleotides are TGTGCCAGTAGCCCTGGGGTAGCGGGGGGGCAGTTCTTC.

This clonotype came up many times. The chain has TRBV11-3 and TRBJ2-7; possible D gene TRBD1, 5 bases. The CDR3 is 13 residues long. Between the trimmed V and J ends, which lost 3 bases and 5 bases, there was a span of 11 bases. CDR1 SGHNT and CDR2 YENEEA come from the germline V gene. The CDR3 coding sequence is TGTGCCAGCAGCTTGGAGCTAGGGGACGAGCAGTACTTC. Protein sequence: CASSLELGDEQYF. The variable domain in full, with the rest retrieved from reference TRBV11-3 and TRBJ2-7, is EAGVVQSPRYKIIEKKQPVAFWCNPISGHNTLYWYLQNLGQGPELLIRYENEEAVDDSQLPKDRFSAERLKGVDSTLKIQPAELGDSAVYLCASSLELGDEQYFGPGTRLTVT.

In this sample, this clonotype turned up many times. The rearrangement uses TRBV18 and TRBJ1-5; a possible D gene is TRBD1 (6 bases). Germline-derived CDR1 and CDR2 are KGHSH and LQKENI. The CDR3 covers 16 residues. V lost 6 bases and J lost 5, with 20 bases in between. The CDR3 loop reads CASSPGSQGRDQPQHF. CDR3 coding DNA: TGTGCCAGCTCTCCAGGGTCTCAGGGGAGGGATCAGCCCCAGCATTTT.

This clonotype was seen a handful of times. The V call is TRBV2, the J call TRBJ2-7, with TRBD2 matching over 9 bases. V shed 8 bases, J shed 2 bases, and the junction held 7 bases outside the gene matches. Germline CDR1 and CDR2: SNHLY and FYNNEI. CDR3 size: 14 residues. CDR3 nucleotides: TGTGCCAGCCTAGGGGGACTAGCAGCCTACGAGCAGTACTTC. Its translation: CASLGGLAAYEQYF.

V gene TRBV10-3 combines with J gene TRBJ2-6; D is ambiguous. This CDR3 contains 14 residues. V lost 8 bases and J lost 0, with 8 bases in between. Per the germline V gene, CDR1 is ENHRY and CDR2 is SYGVKD. The CDR3: CAIGESSGANVLTF. The DNA of the CDR3 is TGTGCCATCGGAGAGAGCTCTGGGGCCAACGTCCTGACTTTC.

The chain combines TRBV19 with TRBJ1-1; D remains ambiguous. There are 13 residues in the CDR3. V was cut by 0 bases and J by 4 bases, with 6 bases left in between. The germline CDR1 and CDR2 sequences are LNHDA and SQIVND (reference sequence). The CDR3 region has the DNA TGTGCCAGTAGTATAGATCGGGCCACTGAAGCTTTCTTT. Its translation: CASSIDRATEAFF.

This clonotype was seen many times. The chain couples TRBV20-1 to TRBJ2-1, with 11 bases that match TRBD2. From germline, CDR1 is DFQATT and CDR2 SNEGSKA (reference sequence). The CDR3 is 20 residues long. V shed 0 bases, J shed 0 bases, and the junction held 13 bases outside the gene matches. CDR3 loop: CSARDRLGTSGSSSYNEQFF. CDR3 bases: TGCAGTGCTAGAGATAGGCTAGGGACTAGCGGATCCTCCTCCTACAATGAGCAGTTCTTC.

This clonotype has ten or more counts. The chain employs TRBV3-1 and TRBJ1-5; 9 bases agree with TRBD1. The CDR3 runs 15 residues. J was trimmed by 5 bases and V by 4 bases; bases with no gene match: 6. CDR1 is LGHDT, CDR2 YNNKEL, per germline (reference sequence). The CDR3 DNA reads as TGTGCCAGCAGCCTCGGGACAGGGAGCGATCAGCCCCAGCATTTT. The encoded protein is CASSLGTGSDQPQHF.

Remarks on this clonotype: This may be a read error, as it is one base from a much larger clone. The rearrangement joins TRBV5-1 to TRBJ2-3, with 10 bases identical to TRBD2. In germline, CDR1 is SGHRS, CDR2 YFSETQ. With V trimmed by 4 bases and J by 0 bases, 8 bases remained unmatched. The CDR3 extends over 17 amino acids. The CDR3 nucleotides read TGCGCCAGCAGCCTTCCCACTAGCGGGGCCAGCACAGATACGCAGTATTTT. This sequence encodes CASSLPTSGASTDTQYF.

This clonotype came up many times. The CDR3 DNA follows: TGCGCCAGCAGCCAAGAAAAGGGCCTCACAGATACGCAGTATTTT. Protein sequence: CASSQEKGLTDTQYF. V and J are TRBV4-1 and TRBJ2-3; D is unresolved. V was cut by 0 bases and J by 2 bases, with 9 bases left in between. CDR1 is MGHRA, CDR2 YSYEKL, per germline. The CDR3 has 15 amino acids.

The rearrangement uses TRBV10-1 and TRBJ2-3; D is ambiguous. From germline, CDR1 is WNHNN and CDR2 SYGVQD (reference sequence). The CDR3 spans 15 residues. V lost 4 bases to trimming and J lost 0 bases, with 11 bases between them. The CDR3 region is CASSGQVESTDTQYF. The CDR3 coding sequence is TGCGCCAGCAGTGGTCAGGTGGAAAGCACAGATACGCAGTATTTT.